This T cell receptor beta chain was captured in a study of immune evolution from preneoplasia to lung adenocarcinoma. Turning to the study itself: HLA loss of heterozygosity: around 6.5% AIS, approximately 15% MIA, roughly 30% ADC, none AAH. Whole-study findings and limits: Top clone share appeared to fall from AAH through AIS, MIA, adenocarcinoma.

Trimming took off 4 bases at V and 0 bases at J, with 17 bases between the two ends. There are 17 residues in the CDR3. Germline CDR1 is SGHRS and CDR2 is YFSETQ. Regarding this clone: Its antigen is still unknown.

The method was immunoSEQ multiplex PCR; TCRdb's version includes in-frame clones alone and lacks a portion of them. The sample contains some 4,700 clones, under 80% of which appear only once. Patient tissue came from resections in Japan or China, 2014–2017. Macro-dissection enriched premalignant or tumor cells before nucleic acid extraction. The chain joins TRBV5-1 to TRBJ1-3; TRBD1 might be the D (5 bases). This TCR was sampled from a person aged 55-80 years with lung adenocarcinoma. The sequenced sample consisted of FFPE lung adenocarcinoma in situ tissue. The CDR3 reads CASSAGLTVNSGNTIYF. CDR3 nucleotide sequence: TGCGCCAGCAGCGCCGGACTGACAGTTAACTCTGGAAACACCATATATTTT.